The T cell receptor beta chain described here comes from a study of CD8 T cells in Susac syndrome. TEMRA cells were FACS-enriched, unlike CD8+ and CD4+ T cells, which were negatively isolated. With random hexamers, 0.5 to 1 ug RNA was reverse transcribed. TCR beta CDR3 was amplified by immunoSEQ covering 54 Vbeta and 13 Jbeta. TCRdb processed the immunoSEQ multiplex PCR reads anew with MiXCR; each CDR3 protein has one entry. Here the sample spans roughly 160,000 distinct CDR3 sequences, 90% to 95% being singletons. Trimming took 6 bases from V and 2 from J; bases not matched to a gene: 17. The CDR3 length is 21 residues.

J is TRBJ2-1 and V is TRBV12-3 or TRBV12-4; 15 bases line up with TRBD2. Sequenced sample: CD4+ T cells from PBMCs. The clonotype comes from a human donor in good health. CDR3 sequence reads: CASSLPGRGLAGGHPYNEQFF. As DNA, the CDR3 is TGTGCCAGCAGCCTCCCGGGTCGAGGACTAGCGGGGGGGCACCCCTACAATGAGCAGTTCTTC.